This entry describes one T cell receptor (beta chain). TCRdb independently ran MiXCR on the RT-PCR reads; one entry per CDR3 protein. The sample lists roughly 230,000 distinct CDR3 sequences, roughly 14% occurring once. The CDR3 totals 15 residues. Trimming removed 1 base from V and 6 bases from J, with 12 bases in between. Germline-derived CDR1 and CDR2 are SGHNT and YENEEA. This sample is part of a study of patients and donors after allogeneic stem cell transplantation. The specimen sequenced was blood, either unsorted or a sorted T cell fraction (not recorded which). The chain employs TRBV11-3 and TRBJ2-2; D may be TRBD2 (6 bases). This TCR derives from a human donor who was either an allogeneic HSCT recipient or a stem cell or donor lymphocyte infusion donor (not recorded which). It is not recorded whose cells these are; they may come from a transplant donor. The CDR3 reads CASSLVGGGAGELFF. The CDR3 DNA follows: TGTGCCAGCAGCTTAGTCGGTGGCGGGGCCGGGGAGCTGTTTTTT. The full variable domain, rest sourced from reference TRBV11-3 and TRBJ2-2, is EAGVVQSPRYKIIEKKQPVAFWCNPISGHNTLYWYLQNLGQGPELLIRYENEEAVDDSQLPKDRFSAERLKGVDSTLKIQPAELGDSAVYLCASSLVGGGAGELFFGEGSRLTVL.